This T cell receptor beta chain was obtained from a study of T cell responses to AZD1222 COVID-19 vaccine. With regard to this clone: Its antigen remains unidentified.

Overall study findings and caveats: Of spike-specific TCRs, nearly half reportedly target regions left unmutated in variants. Possibly, clonal diversity was underestimated; donors were largely white British and included more females. Repertoire sampling was restricted to post-peak T cell response timepoints.

Clones were sequenced by immunoSEQ multiplex PCR, and TCRdb holds only the in-frame ones, with some missing. The table lists 80,000 to 90,000 clones, 85% to 90% of them singletons. The sequence came from an adult who received the AZD1222 COVID-19 vaccine. The source material was peripheral blood, sampled 28 days after the second AZD1222 dose.

The CDR3 nucleotides read TGCGCCAGCAGCTCCACAGGGGACACCGGGGAGCTGTTTTTT. Its translation: CASSSTGDTGELFF. The chain couples TRBV5-1 to TRBJ2-2, with 7 bases lining up with TRBD1. Germline V gene lookup returns CDR1 SGHRS and CDR2 YFSETQ. CDR3 length: 14 amino acids. The junction had 2 bases not matched to a gene; V was cut back by 3 bases and J by 3 bases.